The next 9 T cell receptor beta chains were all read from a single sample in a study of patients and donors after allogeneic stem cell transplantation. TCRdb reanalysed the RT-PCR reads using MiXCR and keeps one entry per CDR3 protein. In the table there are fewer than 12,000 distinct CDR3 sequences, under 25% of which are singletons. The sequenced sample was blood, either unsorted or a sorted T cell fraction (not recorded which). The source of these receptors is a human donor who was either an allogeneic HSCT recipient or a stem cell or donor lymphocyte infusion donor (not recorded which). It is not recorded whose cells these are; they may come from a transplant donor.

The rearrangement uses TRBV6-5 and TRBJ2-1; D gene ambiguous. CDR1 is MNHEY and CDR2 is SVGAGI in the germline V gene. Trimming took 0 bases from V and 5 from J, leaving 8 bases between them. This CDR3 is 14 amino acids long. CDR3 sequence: CASSYSNQNNEQFF. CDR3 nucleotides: TGTGCCAGCAGTTACTCGAACCAAAACAATGAGCAGTTCTTC.

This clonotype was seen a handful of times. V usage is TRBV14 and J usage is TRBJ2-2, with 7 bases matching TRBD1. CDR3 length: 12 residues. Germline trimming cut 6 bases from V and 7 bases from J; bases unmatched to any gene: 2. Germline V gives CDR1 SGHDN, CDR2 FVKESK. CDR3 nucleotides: TGTGCCAGCAGTCGACAGGGCGGGGAGCTGTTTTTT. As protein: CASSRQGGELFF.

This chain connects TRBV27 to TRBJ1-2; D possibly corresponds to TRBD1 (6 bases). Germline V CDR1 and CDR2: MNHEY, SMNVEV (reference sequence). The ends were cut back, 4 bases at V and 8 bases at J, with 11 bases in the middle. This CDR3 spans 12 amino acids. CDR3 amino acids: CASSSTGRGYTF. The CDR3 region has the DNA TGTGCCAGCAGTTCGACAGGCAGGGGCTACACCTTC.

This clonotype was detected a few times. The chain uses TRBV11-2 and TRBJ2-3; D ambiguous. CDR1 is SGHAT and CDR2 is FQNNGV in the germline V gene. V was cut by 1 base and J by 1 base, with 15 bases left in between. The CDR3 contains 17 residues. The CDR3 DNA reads TGTGCCAGCAGCTTAGCTGTGGCAGGACGAGGCACAGATACGCAGTATTTT. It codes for CASSLAVAGRGTDTQYF.

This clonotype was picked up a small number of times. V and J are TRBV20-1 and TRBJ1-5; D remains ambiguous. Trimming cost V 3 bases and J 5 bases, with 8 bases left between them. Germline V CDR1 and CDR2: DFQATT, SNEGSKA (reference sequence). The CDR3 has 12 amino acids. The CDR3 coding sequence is TGCAGTGCTAGTCGGCCCGATCAGCCCCAGCATTTT. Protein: CSASRPDQPQHF.

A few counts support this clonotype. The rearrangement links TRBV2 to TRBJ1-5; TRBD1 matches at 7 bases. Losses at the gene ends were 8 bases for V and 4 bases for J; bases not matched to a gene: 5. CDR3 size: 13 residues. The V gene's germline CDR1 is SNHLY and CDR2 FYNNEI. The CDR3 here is CASAGQANQPQHF. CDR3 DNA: TGTGCCAGCGCTGGACAGGCAAATCAGCCCCAGCATTTT.

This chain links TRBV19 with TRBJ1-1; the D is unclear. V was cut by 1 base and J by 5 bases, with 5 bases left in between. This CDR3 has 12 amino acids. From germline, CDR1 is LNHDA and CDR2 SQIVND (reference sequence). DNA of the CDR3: TGTGCCAGTAGTATAGGGAATACTGAAGCTTTCTTT. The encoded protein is CASSIGNTEAFF.

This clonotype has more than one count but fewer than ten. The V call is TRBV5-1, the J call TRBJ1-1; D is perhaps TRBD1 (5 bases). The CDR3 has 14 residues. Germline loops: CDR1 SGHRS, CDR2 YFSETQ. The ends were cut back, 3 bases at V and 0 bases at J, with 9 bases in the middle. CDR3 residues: CASSWGKVNTEAFF. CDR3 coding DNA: TGCGCCAGCAGCTGGGGCAAAGTGAACACTGAAGCTTTCTTT.

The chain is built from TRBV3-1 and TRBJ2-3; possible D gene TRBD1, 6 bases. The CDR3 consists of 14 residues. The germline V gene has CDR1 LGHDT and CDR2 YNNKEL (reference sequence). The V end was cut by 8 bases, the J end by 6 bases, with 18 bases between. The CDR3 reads CASCLGGRFDTQYF. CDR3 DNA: TGTGCCAGCTGTCTAGGGGGACGGTTCGATACGCAGTATTTT.